These 10 T cell receptor beta chains were sequenced from one sample in a study of T-cell memory formation after mild COVID-19 (dated by TCRdb to about 2021). The library came from 5' RACE. The instrument given in TCRdb is Illumina NovaSeq 6000. TCRdb trimmed public reads at Q25 via fastp, called clones via MiXCR and kept in-frame beta chains. Rows merge per CDR3 protein into single entries with the most common DNA and genes. The sample has 110,000 to 150,000 distinct CDR3 sequences on record, around 27% of them singletons. The top ten constitute approximately 24% of the sample. Sequencing was carried out using PBMCs or a T cell subset sorted from them (not recorded which). All receptors derive from an adult woman who had mild COVID-19 (a few samples of this study predate the infection). The sample titles of this study are shuffled in the database, so cell type and time point are left out; the donor was told from shared clones.

The table lists this clonotype with many counts. This chain connects TRBV5-1 to TRBJ1-1, with TRBD1 identical over 7 bases. CDR3 length: 15 amino acids. The germline V gene encodes CDR1 SGHRS and CDR2 YFSETQ. Trimming took 0 bases from V and 6 from J; bases not matched to a gene: 8. The CDR3 DNA is TGCGCCAGCAGCTTGGCCAGGGGGGGATTCGCTGAAGCTTTCTTT. Amino acid sequence: CASSLARGGFAEAFF.

This clonotype was picked up a small number of times. This sequence joins TRBV7-8 and TRBJ2-7; TRBD1 matches 8 bases. The V segment lost 4 bases and the J segment 2 bases; nucleotides outside the gene matches: 13. Germline-derived CDR1 and CDR2 are SGHVS and FQNEAQ. The CDR3 is 17 amino acids. The CDR3 loop reads CASSWPGTGRGPYEQYF. The CDR3, as DNA: TGTGCCAGCAGCTGGCCCGGGACAGGTAGGGGTCCCTACGAGCAGTACTTC.

The chain is built from TRBV27 and TRBJ2-5, with 7 bases identical to TRBD2. V gave up 3 bases and J gave up 3 bases; unmatched junction bases: 1. The length of the CDR3 is 13 residues. Looked up from germline, CDR1 is MNHEY and CDR2 is SMNVEV (reference sequence). The CDR3 sequence: CASSFRGEETQYF. CDR3 nucleotides: TGTGCCAGCAGTTTTCGGGGGGAAGAGACCCAGTACTTC.

J is TRBJ1-1 and V is TRBV7-9; D not certain. CDR1 is SEHNR and CDR2 is FQNEAQ in the germline V gene (reference sequence). The CDR3 loop spans 14 amino acids. Trimming stripped 4 bases from V and 10 bases from J, with 19 bases between. The CDR3 DNA reads TGTGCCAGCAGCTCAATCGGCCCTCCCCTGGGAGCTTTCTTT. Protein product: CASSSIGPPLGAFF.

The genes are TRBV4-1 and TRBJ2-5; weak D call: TRBD2 (6 bases). Germline loops: CDR1 MGHRA, CDR2 YSYEKL. With 3 bases removed from V and 5 bases from J, the gap between germline ends came to 13 bases. The CDR3 runs 14 residues. The CDR3: CASSHGQGGETQYF. Here the CDR3 DNA reads TGCGCCAGCAGCCACGGGCAGGGAGGCGAGACCCAGTACTTC.

The V gene is TRBV6-1, the J gene TRBJ2-3; 8 bases match TRBD2. Trimming at V came to 0 bases and at J to 2 bases, leaving 7 bases not matched to a gene. Germline CDR1 MNHNS, CDR2 SASEGT. This CDR3 comprises 17 residues. The CDR3 region is CASSEARGGGPTDTQYF. The CDR3 DNA reads TGTGCCAGCAGTGAAGCGCGAGGCGGGGGGCCCACAGATACGCAGTATTTT.

This chain joins TRBV4-3 and TRBJ1-2; 9 bases match TRBD1. The CDR3 runs to 15 residues. The ends lost 0 bases at V and 7 bases at J; junction bases unmatched: 6. Per the germline V gene, CDR1 is LGHNA and CDR2 is YSLEER. CDR3 region: CASSQDRTGVLGYTF. CDR3 bases: TGCGCCAGCAGCCAAGACAGGACAGGGGTTCTTGGCTACACCTTC.

The chain is built from TRBV7-9 and TRBJ2-4; tentative D call: TRBD2 (5 bases). Looked up from germline, CDR1 is SEHNR and CDR2 is FQNEAQ (reference sequence). V was pared by 0 bases and J by 8 bases, with 8 bases between. This CDR3 contains 13 residues. CDR3 coding DNA: TGTGCCAGCAGCTTAGCCTGGACTGACATTCAGTACTTC. Protein: CASSLAWTDIQYF. The variable domain in full, with the rest retrieved from reference TRBV7-9 and TRBJ2-4, is DTGVSQNPRHKITKRGQNVTFRCDPISEHNRLYWYRQTLGQGPEFLTYFQNEAQLEKSRLLSDRFSAERPKGSFSTLEIQRTEQGDSAMYLCASSLAWTDIQYFGAGTRLSVL.

CDR3 protein: CASSFGLTGGYEQYF. The CDR3 DNA reads as TGTGCCAGCAGTTTCGGCCTAACTGGGGGCTACGAGCAGTACTTC. The chain uses TRBV28 and TRBJ2-7; D is perhaps TRBD1 or TRBD2 (5 bases each). The ends were cut back, 3 bases at V and 3 bases at J, with 15 bases in the middle. This CDR3 has 15 amino acids. From germline, CDR1 is MDHEN and CDR2 SYDVKM.

V gene TRBV12-3 or TRBV12-4 combines with J gene TRBJ2-7; no clear D gene. This CDR3 region has 12 residues. V gave up 4 bases and J gave up 5 bases, with 9 bases separating them. CDR3 loop: CASSSNLHEQYF. In DNA, the CDR3 is TGTGCCAGCAGTTCCAATCTGCACGAGCAGTACTTC.